The rows below give T cell receptor beta chains drawn from one sample of a study of shared clonotypes between healthy human individuals. Data came from immunoSEQ multiplex PCR; TCRdb stores just in-frame clones and leaves some out. The sample has around 2.1 million clones; about 93% are singletons. Sequencing input: naive CD8+ T cells from PBMCs. The receptors originated from a man aged 18-30 years in good health. Some clones in this sample may be carry-over from other donors' samples. The CDR3 runs from the conserved cysteine through the conserved F or W. Each record gives: V gene, J gene, D gene, CDR3 length, CDR3 protein, CDR3 DNA. The D gene is left open where the match is weak.

v_gene: TRBV4-3
j_gene: TRBJ2-7
d_gene: TRBD2
len: 15
CDR3aa: CASSQDLAGGDEQYF
CDR3nt: TGCGCCAGCAGCCAAGATCTAGCGGGAGGGGACGAGCAGTACTTC

v_gene: TRBV7-9
j_gene: TRBJ2-3
d_gene: -
len: 17
CDR3aa: CASSLGYGGRVPDTQYF
CDR3nt: TGTGCCAGCAGCTTAGGGTACGGGGGGCGCGTTCCAGATACGCAGTATTTT

v_gene: TRBV19
j_gene: TRBJ1-5
d_gene: -
len: 16
CDR3aa: CASSIDRRQSNQPQHF
CDR3nt: TGTGCCAGTAGTATCGACAGACGACAGAGCAATCAGCCCCAGCATTTT

v_gene: TRBV11-2
j_gene: TRBJ2-2
d_gene: TRBD2
len: 18
CDR3aa: CASSLERGLAPNAGELFF
CDR3nt: TGTGCCAGCAGCTTAGAGAGGGGACTAGCCCCGAACGCCGGGGAGCTGTTTTTT

v_gene: TRBV7-9
j_gene: TRBJ2-7
d_gene: -
len: 14
CDR3aa: CASSLAKILDEQYF
CDR3nt: TGTGCCAGCAGCTTAGCGAAGATTCTCGACGAGCAGTACTTC

v_gene: TRBV6-5
j_gene: TRBJ2-1
d_gene: -
len: 15
CDR3aa: CASSQNRMRGHEQFF
CDR3nt: TGTGCCAGCAGTCAAAACAGGATGAGAGGGCATGAGCAGTTCTTC

v_gene: TRBV19
j_gene: TRBJ2-2
d_gene: -
len: 13
CDR3aa: CASHKVNTGELFF
CDR3nt: TGTGCCAGCCATAAAGTAAACACCGGGGAGCTGTTTTTT

v_gene: TRBV12-5
j_gene: TRBJ1-1
d_gene: -
len: 12
CDR3aa: CASGTRPTEAFF
CDR3nt: TGTGCTAGTGGGACTAGGCCCACTGAAGCTTTCTTT

v_gene: TRBV7-9
j_gene: TRBJ2-1
d_gene: -
len: 16
CDR3aa: CASSLDRGTEVNEQFF
CDR3nt: TGTGCCAGCAGCTTAGACCGCGGGACCGAGGTCAATGAGCAGTTCTTC

v_gene: TRBV4-1
j_gene: TRBJ2-7
d_gene: -
len: 15
CDR3aa: CASSQASQGFYEQYF
CDR3nt: TGCGCCAGCAGCCAAGCGTCACAGGGTTTCTACGAGCAGTACTTC

v_gene: TRBV15
j_gene: TRBJ1-5
d_gene: -
len: 14
CDR3aa: CATSSMNEGQPQHF
CDR3nt: TGTGCCACCAGCTCCATGAATGAGGGTCAGCCCCAGCATTTT

v_gene: TRBV9
j_gene: TRBJ2-1
d_gene: -
len: 12
CDR3aa: CASSVRSVEQFF
CDR3nt: TGTGCCAGCAGCGTAAGAAGCGTTGAGCAGTTCTTC

v_gene: TRBV29-1
j_gene: TRBJ2-2
d_gene: TRBD1
len: 18
CDR3aa: CSVEVGGSGQMNTGELFF
CDR3nt: TGCAGCGTTGAAGTGGGCGGATCGGGACAGATGAACACCGGGGAGCTGTTTTTT

v_gene: TRBV19
j_gene: TRBJ2-7
d_gene: TRBD1
len: 15
CDR3aa: CASSLTGGAIPEQYF
CDR3nt: TGTGCCAGTAGCCTCACAGGGGGCGCGATTCCCGAGCAGTACTTC

v_gene: TRBV27
j_gene: TRBJ2-7
d_gene: -
len: 16
CDR3aa: CASSLTDTSSSYEQYF
CDR3nt: TGTGCCAGCAGTCTGACGGATACTAGCAGCTCCTACGAGCAGTACTTC

v_gene: TRBV4-2
j_gene: TRBJ2-7
d_gene: -
len: 14
CDR3aa: CASSQTSRFYEQYF
CDR3nt: TGTGCCAGCAGCCAGACTAGTCGATTCTACGAGCAGTACTTC

v_gene: TRBV5-1
j_gene: TRBJ2-7
d_gene: -
len: 13
CDR3aa: CASSFGRSYEQYF
CDR3nt: TGCGCCAGCAGCTTCGGGCGGAGCTACGAGCAGTACTTC